This T cell receptor (beta chain) was profiled in a study of blood T cells in healthy people across ages. From germline, CDR1 is DFQATT and CDR2 SNEGSKA (reference sequence). V was clipped by 0 bases and J by 3 bases, with 10 bases between them. The CDR3 loop spans 14 amino acids. Through a sample-barcoded 5' primer and a J-beta primer mix, a second PCR was run for roughly 6 to 11 cycles. TCRdb reanalysed the 5' RACE reads using MiXCR and keeps one entry per CDR3 protein. The top ten hold roughly 12% of the sample, which has about 1.6 million distinct CDR3 sequences, roughly a third seen once. This clonotype was found a few times.

This clonotype was obtained from a woman aged 25-40 years in good health. This chain joins TRBV20-1 and TRBJ2-3; D unresolved. The sequenced material came from blood. The CDR3 protein is CSARDVQTTDTQYF. Here the CDR3 DNA reads TGCAGTGCTAGAGATGTTCAGACTACAGATACGCAGTATTTT.